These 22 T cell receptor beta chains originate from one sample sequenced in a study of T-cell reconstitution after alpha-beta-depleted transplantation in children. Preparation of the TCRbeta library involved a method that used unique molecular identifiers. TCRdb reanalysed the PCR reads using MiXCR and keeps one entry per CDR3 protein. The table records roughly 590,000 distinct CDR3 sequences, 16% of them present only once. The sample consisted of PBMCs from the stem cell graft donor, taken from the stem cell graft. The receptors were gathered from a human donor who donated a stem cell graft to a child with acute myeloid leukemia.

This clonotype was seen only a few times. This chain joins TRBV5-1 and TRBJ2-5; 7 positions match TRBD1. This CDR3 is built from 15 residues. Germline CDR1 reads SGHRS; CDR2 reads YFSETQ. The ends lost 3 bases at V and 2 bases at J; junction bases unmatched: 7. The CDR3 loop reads CASSSDRVGQETQYF. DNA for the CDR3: TGCGCCAGCAGCTCCGACAGGGTGGGACAAGAGACCCAGTACTTC.

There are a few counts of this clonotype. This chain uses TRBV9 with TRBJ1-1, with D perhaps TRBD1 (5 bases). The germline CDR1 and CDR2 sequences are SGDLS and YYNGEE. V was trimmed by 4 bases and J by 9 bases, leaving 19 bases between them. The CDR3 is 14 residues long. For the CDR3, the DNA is TGTGCCAGCAGCCCCTGGGACTCCCGAAGACAAGCTTTCTTT. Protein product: CASSPWDSRRQAFF.

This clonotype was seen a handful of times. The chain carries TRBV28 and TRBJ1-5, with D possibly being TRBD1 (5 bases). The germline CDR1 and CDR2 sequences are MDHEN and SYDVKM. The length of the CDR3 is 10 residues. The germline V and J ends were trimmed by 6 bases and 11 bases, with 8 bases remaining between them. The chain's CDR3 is CASSRDSQHF. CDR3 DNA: TGTGCCAGCAGCCGGGACTCCCAGCATTTT.

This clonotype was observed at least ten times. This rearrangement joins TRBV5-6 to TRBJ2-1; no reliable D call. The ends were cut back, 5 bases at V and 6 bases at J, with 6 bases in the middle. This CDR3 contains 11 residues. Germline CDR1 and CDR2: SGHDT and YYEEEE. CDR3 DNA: TGTGCCAGCAGGGATGGCAATGAGCAGTTCTTC. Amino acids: CASRDGNEQFF.

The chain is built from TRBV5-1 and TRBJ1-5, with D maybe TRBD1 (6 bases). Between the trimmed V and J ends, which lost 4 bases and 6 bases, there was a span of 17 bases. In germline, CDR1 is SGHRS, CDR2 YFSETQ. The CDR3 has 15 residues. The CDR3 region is CASSPVGGAGQPQHF. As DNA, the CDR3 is TGCGCCAGCAGCCCCGTGGGGGGCGCGGGTCAGCCCCAGCATTTT.

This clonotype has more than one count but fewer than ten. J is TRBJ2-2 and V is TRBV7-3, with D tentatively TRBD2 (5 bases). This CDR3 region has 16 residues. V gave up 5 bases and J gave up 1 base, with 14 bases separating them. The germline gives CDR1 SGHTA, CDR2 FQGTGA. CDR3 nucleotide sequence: TGTGCCAGCAGCACCATCGCGGGTGGGAACACCGGGGAGCTGTTTTTT. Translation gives CASSTIAGGNTGELFF.

CDR3 protein: CASNPNRAGAYNEQFF. CDR3 nucleotide sequence: TGTGCCAGCAATCCCAACCGGGCAGGGGCCTACAATGAGCAGTTCTTC. V gene TRBV12-3 or TRBV12-4 combines with J gene TRBJ2-1; weak D call: TRBD1 (6 bases). This CDR3 is built from 16 residues. Trimming stripped 7 bases from V and 2 bases from J, with 18 bases between.

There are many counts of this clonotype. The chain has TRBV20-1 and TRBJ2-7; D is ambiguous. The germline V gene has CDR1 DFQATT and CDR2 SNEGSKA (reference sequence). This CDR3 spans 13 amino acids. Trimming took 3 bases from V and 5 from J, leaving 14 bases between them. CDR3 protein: CSASPPKSHEQYF. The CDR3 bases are TGCAGTGCTAGTCCACCGAAGTCCCACGAGCAGTACTTC.

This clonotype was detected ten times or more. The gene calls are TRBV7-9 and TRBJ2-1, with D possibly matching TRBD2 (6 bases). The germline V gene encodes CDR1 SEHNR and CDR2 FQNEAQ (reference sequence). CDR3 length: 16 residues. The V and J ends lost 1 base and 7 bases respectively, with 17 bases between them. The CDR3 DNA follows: TGTGCCAGCAGCTTAGAGGCGCGGCGGGGTAGGAATGAGCAGTTCTTC. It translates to CASSLEARRGRNEQFF.

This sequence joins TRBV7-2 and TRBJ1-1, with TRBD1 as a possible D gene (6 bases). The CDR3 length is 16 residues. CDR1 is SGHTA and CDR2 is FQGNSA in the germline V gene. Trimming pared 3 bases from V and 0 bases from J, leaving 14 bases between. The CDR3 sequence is CASSFPQGDMNTEAFF. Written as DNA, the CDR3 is TGTGCCAGCAGCTTCCCACAAGGGGACATGAACACTGAAGCTTTCTTT.

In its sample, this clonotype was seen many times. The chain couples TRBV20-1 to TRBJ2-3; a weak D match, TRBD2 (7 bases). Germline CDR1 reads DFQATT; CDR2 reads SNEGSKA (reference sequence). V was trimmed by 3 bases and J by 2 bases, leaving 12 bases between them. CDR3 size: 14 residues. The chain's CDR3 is CSASLRGLTDTQYF. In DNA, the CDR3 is TGCAGTGCTAGTTTGCGGGGGCTCACAGATACGCAGTATTTT.

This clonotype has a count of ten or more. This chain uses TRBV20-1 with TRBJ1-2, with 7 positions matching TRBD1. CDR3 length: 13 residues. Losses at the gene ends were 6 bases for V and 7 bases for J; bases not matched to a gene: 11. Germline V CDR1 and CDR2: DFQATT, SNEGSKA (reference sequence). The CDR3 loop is CSANEGAIGGYTF. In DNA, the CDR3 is TGCAGTGCCAATGAGGGGGCAATTGGTGGCTACACCTTC.

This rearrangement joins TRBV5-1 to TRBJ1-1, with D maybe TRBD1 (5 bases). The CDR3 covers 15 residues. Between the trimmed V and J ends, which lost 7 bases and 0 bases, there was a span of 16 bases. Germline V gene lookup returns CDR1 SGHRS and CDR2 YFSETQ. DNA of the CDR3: TGCGCCAGCCGCAAACAGACAGTTATGAACACTGAAGCTTTCTTT. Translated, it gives CASRKQTVMNTEAFF.

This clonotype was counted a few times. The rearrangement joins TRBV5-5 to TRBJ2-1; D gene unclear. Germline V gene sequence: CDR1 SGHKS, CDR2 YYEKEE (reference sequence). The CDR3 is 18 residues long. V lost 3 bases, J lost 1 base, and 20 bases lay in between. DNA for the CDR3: TGTGCCAGCAGCTCAACGCGCCCAGCCGAACCATCCTACAATGAGCAGTTCTTC. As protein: CASSSTRPAEPSYNEQFF. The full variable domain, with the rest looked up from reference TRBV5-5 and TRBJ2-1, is DAGVTQSPTHLIKTRGQQVTLRCSPISGHKSVSWYQQVLGQGPQFIFQYYEKEERGRGNFPDRFSARQFPNYSSELNVNALLLGDSALYLCASSSTRPAEPSYNEQFFGPGTRLTVL.

DNA of the CDR3: TGTGCCACCAGTGACTCGGGACGGTTAAACACCGGGGAGCTGTTTTTT. This gives the protein CATSDSGRLNTGELFF. V usage is TRBV24-1 and J usage is TRBJ2-2; possibly TRBD1 or TRBD2 for D (5 bases each). The germline CDR1 and CDR2 sequences are KGHDR and SFDVKD. The CDR3 totals 16 residues. Trimming shortened V by 4 bases and J by 2 bases, and 13 bases separated the two germline ends.

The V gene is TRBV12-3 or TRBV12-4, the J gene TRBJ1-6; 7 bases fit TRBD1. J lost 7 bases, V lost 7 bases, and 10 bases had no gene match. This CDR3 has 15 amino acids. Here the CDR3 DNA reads TGTGCCAGCACCGCGACAGGGATTAAGAATTCACCCCTCCACTTT. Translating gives CASTATGIKNSPLHF.

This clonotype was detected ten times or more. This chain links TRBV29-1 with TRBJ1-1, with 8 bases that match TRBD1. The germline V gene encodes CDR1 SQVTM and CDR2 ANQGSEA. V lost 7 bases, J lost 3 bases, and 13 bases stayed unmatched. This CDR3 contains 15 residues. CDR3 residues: CSALRDRSLYTEAFF. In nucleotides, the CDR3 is TGCAGCGCATTACGGGACAGGAGTCTCTACACTGAAGCTTTCTTT.

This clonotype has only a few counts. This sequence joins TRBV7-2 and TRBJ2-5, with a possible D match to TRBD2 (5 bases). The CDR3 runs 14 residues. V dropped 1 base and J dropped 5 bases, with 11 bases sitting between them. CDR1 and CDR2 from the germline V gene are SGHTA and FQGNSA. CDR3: CASSLVGVGETQYF. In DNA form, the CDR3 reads TGTGCCAGCAGCTTAGTCGGGGTGGGGGAGACCCAGTACTTC.

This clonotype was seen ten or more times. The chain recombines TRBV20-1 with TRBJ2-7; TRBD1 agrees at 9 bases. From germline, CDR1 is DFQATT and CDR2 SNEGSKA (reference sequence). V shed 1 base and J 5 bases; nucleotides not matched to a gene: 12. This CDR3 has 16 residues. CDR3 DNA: TGCAGTGCTAGAGGCGGTACCGGGACAGGGAACCACGAGCAGTACTTC. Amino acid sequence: CSARGGTGTGNHEQYF.

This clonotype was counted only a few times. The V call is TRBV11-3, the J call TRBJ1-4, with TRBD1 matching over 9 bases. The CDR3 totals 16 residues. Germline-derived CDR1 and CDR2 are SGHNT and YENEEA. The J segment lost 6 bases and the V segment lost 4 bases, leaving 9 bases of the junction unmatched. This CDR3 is CASSSVSGTGYEKLFF. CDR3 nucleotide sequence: TGTGCCAGCAGCTCCGTCTCCGGGACAGGGTATGAAAAACTGTTTTTT. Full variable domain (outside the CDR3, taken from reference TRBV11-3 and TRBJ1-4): EAGVVQSPRYKIIEKKQPVAFWCNPISGHNTLYWYLQNLGQGPELLIRYENEEAVDDSQLPKDRFSAERLKGVDSTLKIQPAELGDSAVYLCASSSVSGTGYEKLFFGSGTQLSVL.

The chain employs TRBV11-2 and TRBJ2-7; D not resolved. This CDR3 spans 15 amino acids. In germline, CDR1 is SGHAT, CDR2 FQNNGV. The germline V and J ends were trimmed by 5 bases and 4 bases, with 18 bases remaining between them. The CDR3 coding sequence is TGTGCCAGCAGCCCCCCGGACCTACATGGATACGAGCAGTACTTC. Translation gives CASSPPDLHGYEQYF. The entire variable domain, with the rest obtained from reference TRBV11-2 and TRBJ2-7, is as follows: EAGVAQSPRYKIIEKRQSVAFWCNPISGHATLYWYQQILGQGPKLLIQFQNNGVVDDSQLPKDRFSAERLKGVDSTLKIQPAKLEDSAVYLCASSPPDLHGYEQYFGPGTRLTVT.

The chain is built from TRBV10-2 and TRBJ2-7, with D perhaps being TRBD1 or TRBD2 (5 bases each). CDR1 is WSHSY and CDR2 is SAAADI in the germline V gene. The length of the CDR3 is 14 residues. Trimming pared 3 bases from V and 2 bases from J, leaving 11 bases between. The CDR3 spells CASSDGAGPYEQYV. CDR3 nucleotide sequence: TGCGCCAGCAGTGATGGGGCGGGTCCCTACGAGCAGTACGTC.